This record looks at one TCR beta chain sequence and its context. Its antigen is unknown. Trimming cost V 4 bases and J 6 bases; bases outside gene matches: 15. Germline V gene lookup returns CDR1 MNHEY and CDR2 SVGEGT. This CDR3 has 17 amino acids. These data originate in a study of blood T cells in healthy people across ages. Broader study findings: Greater diversity and more naive CD4+ cells were seen in long-lived donors than in aged donors.

Sample-barcoded 5' priming and a J-beta primer mix drove a second PCR of roughly 6 to 12 cycles. Each of the cDNA molecules was tagged by a template-switch adaptor with 12 random nucleotides. TCRdb passed the 5' RACE reads through MiXCR, listing each CDR3 protein once. The table has 780,000 or so distinct CDR3 sequences, about 25% seen once. These data are also associated with another study on T cells of mothers and their children.

The chain combines TRBV6-2 or TRBV6-3 with TRBJ1-1; 9 bases map to TRBD1. Sequencing was done on a sample of blood. The clonotype originates from a boy aged 5-17 years in good health. CDR3 in DNA: TGTGCCAGCAGTTTAGACCGGGACAGGGACTTGAGCGCTGAAGCTTTCTTT. The encoded protein is CASSLDRDRDLSAEAFF.